One sample yielded the 21 T cell receptor beta chains listed below, sequenced in a study of T-cell memory formation after mild COVID-19. TCRdb fed the 5' RACE reads into MiXCR, producing one record per CDR3 protein. The data show 350,000 to 500,000 distinct CDR3 sequences, about 22% seen once. Sequencing was performed on PBMCs or a T cell subset sorted from them (not recorded which). The receptor source for this set is an adult woman who had mild COVID-19 (a few samples of this study predate the infection). Cell type and time point are not known.

V usage is TRBV3-1 and J usage is TRBJ2-5; D assignment may be TRBD1 or TRBD2 (5 bases each). Trimming cost V 5 bases and J 2 bases, with 21 bases left between them. Germline assignment: CDR1 LGHDT and CDR2 YNNKEL (reference sequence). This CDR3 contains 17 residues. The CDR3 region is CASSGTFLRSFQETQYF. CDR3 coding DNA: TGTGCCAGCAGCGGGACCTTCTTGAGGAGCTTTCAAGAGACCCAGTACTTC.

The chain has TRBV6-4 and TRBJ1-1; D is ambiguous. The germline gives CDR1 MRHNA, CDR2 SNTAGT. The V and J ends lost 4 bases and 1 base respectively, with 13 bases between them. There are 15 residues in the CDR3. CDR3 loop: CASSGTRAGNTEAFF. CDR3 nucleotide sequence: TGTGCCAGCAGTGGAACTCGCGCAGGGAACACTGAAGCTTTCTTT.

This chain uses TRBV3-1 with TRBJ1-2; maybe TRBD1 (5 bases). This CDR3 is 13 amino acids long. With 1 base removed from V and 4 bases from J, the gap between germline ends came to 7 bases. Germline loops: CDR1 LGHDT, CDR2 YNNKEL (reference sequence). In nucleotides, the CDR3 is TGTGCCAGCAGCCAAGGGGGACCCTATGGCTACACCTTC. Encoded protein: CASSQGGPYGYTF. Based on the CDR3 plus reference TRBV3-1 and TRBJ1-2, the full variable domain is DTAVSQTPKYLVTQMGNDKSIKCEQNLGHDTMYWYKQDSKKFLKIMFSYNNKELIINETVPNRFSPKSPDKAHLNLHINSLELGDSAVYFCASSQGGPYGYTFGSGTRLTVV.

The chain recombines TRBV12-3 or TRBV12-4 with TRBJ2-5, with D unclear. The germline V and J ends were trimmed by 7 bases and 2 bases, with 11 bases remaining between them. There are 13 residues in the CDR3. The DNA for the CDR3 is TGTGCCAGCAAGGTCGGGCAGCAAGAGACCCAGTACTTC. Translated: CASKVGQQETQYF.

This chain connects TRBV9 to TRBJ2-7, with a possible D match to TRBD2 (6 bases). Germline assignment: CDR1 SGDLS and CDR2 YYNGEE. V dropped 4 bases and J dropped 3 bases, with 32 bases sitting between them. CDR3 length equals 20 residues. CDR3 nucleotides: TGTGCCAGCAGCCCCGAGTCGGTGTTCGGACCGAGCGGGTCTTACTACGAGCAGTACTTC. This translates into CASSPESVFGPSGSYYEQYF.

This clonotype has more than one count but fewer than ten. This chain connects TRBV6-1 to TRBJ2-1; 7 nucleotides align to TRBD2. This CDR3 spans 13 amino acids. V lost 8 bases, J lost 3 bases, and 4 bases stayed unmatched. Germline loops: CDR1 MNHNS, CDR2 SASEGT. The CDR3 region is CASREAGYNEQFF. The CDR3 DNA reads TGTGCCAGCCGGGAGGCGGGCTACAATGAGCAGTTCTTC.

V usage is TRBV12-3 or TRBV12-4 and J usage is TRBJ2-2; TRBD2 matches at 11 bases. V lost 3 bases to trimming and J lost 3 bases; unmatched junction nucleotides: 3. The CDR3 runs 16 residues. The CDR3 here is CASSFIAGGYTGELFF. For the CDR3, the DNA is TGTGCCAGCAGTTTTATAGCGGGGGGGTACACCGGGGAGCTGTTTTTT.

V usage is TRBV18 and J usage is TRBJ1-5, with a possible D match to TRBD1 (5 bases). The CDR3 covers 12 residues. Germline CDR1 reads KGHSH; CDR2 reads LQKENI. Trimming left V 3 bases short and J 9 bases short, with 9 bases between. CDR3 sequence (DNA): TGTGCCAGCTCACCGGGGGGGGGGCCCCAGCATTTT. Translation gives CASSPGGGPQHF.

Only a few counts were recorded for this clonotype. V gene TRBV7-3 combines with J gene TRBJ2-3, with 9 bases fitting TRBD2. Germline CDR1 SGHTA, CDR2 FQGTGA. The ends lost 4 bases at V and 12 bases at J; junction bases unmatched: 11. The CDR3 consists of 14 residues. In DNA form, the CDR3 reads TGTGCCAGCAGCTATGGATTAGGTAGCGGGGGACAGTATTTT. Amino acids: CASSYGLGSGGQYF.

V usage is TRBV5-1 and J usage is TRBJ2-7; D is uncertain. This CDR3 is 12 amino acids long. In germline, CDR1 is SGHRS, CDR2 YFSETQ. Trimming removed 3 bases at V and 0 bases at J, with 4 bases between. The CDR3 sequence: CASSSYSYEQYF. In DNA form, the CDR3 reads TGCGCCAGCAGCTCCTACTCCTACGAGCAGTACTTC.

This clonotype was seen a few times. This chain links TRBV5-6 with TRBJ1-2; TRBD1 matches at 12 bases. CDR1 and CDR2 (germline): SGHDT, YYEEEE. This CDR3 has 16 residues. Germline trimming cut 4 bases from V and 3 bases from J; bases unmatched to any gene: 7. The CDR3 DNA reads TGTGCCAGCAGCACCGGGACAGGGGGCTACTACTATGGCTACACCTTC. Amino acid sequence: CASSTGTGGYYYGYTF.

This sequence joins TRBV7-9 and TRBJ2-7; perhaps TRBD2 as D (7 bases). The V and J ends lost 5 bases and 4 bases respectively, with 12 bases between them. Germline V lookup: CDR1 SEHNR, CDR2 FQNEAQ (reference sequence). The CDR3 extends over 13 amino acids. The CDR3 spells CASSRGGWYEQYF. The DNA of the CDR3 is TGTGCCAGCAGCCGCGGGGGCTGGTACGAGCAGTACTTC.

This clonotype was observed a few times. The chain employs TRBV5-1 and TRBJ2-1; 7 bases map to TRBD1. CDR3 size: 15 residues. Germline CDR1 is SGHRS and CDR2 is YFSETQ. Losses at the gene ends were 4 bases for V and 8 bases for J; bases not matched to a gene: 12. For the CDR3, the DNA is TGCGCCAGCAGCCCGGGATCCGGGACAGCATATGAGCAGTTCTTC. The encoded protein is CASSPGSGTAYEQFF.

This clonotype has at least ten counts. The chain recombines TRBV20-1 with TRBJ2-1, with 11 bases aligning to TRBD2. Germline V gene sequence: CDR1 DFQATT, CDR2 SNEGSKA (reference sequence). V lost 5 bases to trimming and J lost 3 bases; unmatched junction nucleotides: 6. The length of the CDR3 is 15 residues. CDR3 loop: CSAYLSGRVYNEQFF. CDR3 nucleotide sequence: TGCAGTGCTTACCTTAGCGGGAGGGTCTACAATGAGCAGTTCTTC.

This clonotype was counted only a few times. This chain connects TRBV5-1 to TRBJ2-7; tentatively, D is TRBD1 (5 bases). Looked up from germline, CDR1 is SGHRS and CDR2 is YFSETQ. This CDR3 is 15 amino acids long. The V gene lost 0 bases and the J gene lost 3 bases, with 13 bases spanning the gap. The CDR3, as DNA: TGCGCCAGCAGCTTGGGACCAGGGCTCAACTACGAGCAGTACTTC. Translation: CASSLGPGLNYEQYF. Combining the CDR3 with reference TRBV5-1 and TRBJ2-7 gives the whole variable domain KAGVTQTPRYLIKTRGQQVTLSCSPISGHRSVSWYQQTPGQGLQFLFEYFSETQRNKGNFPGRFSGRQFSNSRSEMNVSTLELGDSALYLCASSLGPGLNYEQYFGPGTRLTVT.

This clonotype was observed a handful of times. The chain employs TRBV18 and TRBJ1-5; D unclear. The V gene's germline CDR1 is KGHSH and CDR2 LQKENI. The CDR3 contains 16 residues. Trimming removed 2 bases from V and 9 bases from J, with 20 bases in between. The CDR3 is CASSPAGPAGFVPQHF. In DNA, the CDR3 is TGTGCCAGCTCACCAGCCGGTCCCGCGGGATTTGTGCCCCAGCATTTT.

This clonotype showed up just a few times. The V and J genes are TRBV7-2 and TRBJ1-1; 12 bases agree with TRBD1. The CDR3 is 18 amino acids. J lost 4 bases, V lost 6 bases, and 15 bases had no gene match. CDR1 and CDR2 (germline): SGHTA, FQGNSA. The chain's CDR3 is CASRPGTGGQGYATEAFF. In DNA, the CDR3 is TGTGCCAGCAGACCCGGGACAGGGGGCCAAGGGTATGCCACTGAAGCTTTCTTT.

The J gene is TRBJ2-7, the V gene TRBV12-3 or TRBV12-4; D gene uncertain. The CDR3 runs to 16 residues. The V and J ends lost 0 bases and 0 bases respectively, with 12 bases between them. As DNA, the CDR3 is TGTGCCAGCAGTTTAGCGAGCCTTGGGTACTCCTACGAGCAGTACTTC. The encoded protein is CASSLASLGYSYEQYF.

This chain connects TRBV18 to TRBJ1-2; tentatively, D is TRBD1 (5 bases). This CDR3 region has 13 residues. Trimming took 8 bases from V and 3 from J, leaving 13 bases between them. Germline assignment: CDR1 KGHSH and CDR2 LQKENI. This chain's CDR3 is CASSPGTDYGYTF. The CDR3 DNA sequence: TGTGCCAGCAGCCCCGGGACGGACTATGGCTACACCTTC.

The V call is TRBV24-1, the J call TRBJ2-1; tentative D call: TRBD1 (6 bases). The CDR3 covers 18 residues. V was cut by 1 base and J by 0 bases, with 15 bases left in between. The germline V gene encodes CDR1 KGHDR and CDR2 SFDVKD. The CDR3 spells CATSDFDTGRSSYNEQFF. DNA of the CDR3: TGTGCCACCAGTGATTTTGACACAGGGCGAAGCTCCTACAATGAGCAGTTCTTC.

The chain couples TRBV6-1 to TRBJ2-7; perhaps TRBD1 as D (6 bases). V was clipped by 5 bases and J by 2 bases, with 10 bases between them. The CDR3 covers 13 residues. Per the germline V gene, CDR1 is MNHNS and CDR2 is SASEGT. CDR3 sequence: CASSTGRTYEQYF. CDR3 DNA: TGTGCCAGCAGTACAGGGAGAACCTACGAGCAGTACTTC.